The 21 T cell receptor beta chains reported below all come from one sample, sequenced in a study of cytomegalovirus exposure and HLA in healthy donors. The PCR employed 60 Vbeta primers together with 13 Jbeta primers. Profiled with immunoSEQ multiplex PCR; TCRdb holds only in-frame clones, not every one. This listing includes roughly 150,000 clones. The sample consisted of PBMCs. All receptors derive from a woman aged 45-65 years in good health and CMV-seronegative.

The chain recombines TRBV7-9 with TRBJ2-3; D might be TRBD1 (5 bases). The CDR3 is made up of 14 amino acids. Germline V gene lookup returns CDR1 SEHNR and CDR2 FQNEAQ (reference sequence). V shed 1 base and J shed 10 bases, with 15 bases lying between them. The CDR3 sequence: CASSLDLGALSQYF. CDR3 in DNA: TGTGCCAGCAGCTTAGACCTAGGGGCCCTGTCGCAGTATTTT.

The chain couples TRBV9 to TRBJ2-6; 9 positions match TRBD1. The CDR3 runs to 19 residues. After removal of 5 bases from V and 0 bases from J, the junction contained 12 bases not matched to a gene. Germline CDR1 reads SGDLS; CDR2 reads YYNGEE. For the CDR3, the DNA is TGTGCCAGCAGTTTTCCTTGGGGACAGGGAACCTCTGGGGCCAACGTCCTGACTTTC. Amino acids: CASSFPWGQGTSGANVLTF.

The gene calls are TRBV23-1 and TRBJ1-5; the D gene is possibly TRBD1 (6 bases). Being an ORF, TRBV23-1 has a function that is uncertain. The CDR3 sequence is 19 residues long. Trimming took off 2 bases at V and 6 bases at J, with 26 bases between the two ends. The CDR3 region is CASSQRAPEGGYLGQPQHF. The CDR3 DNA reads TGCGCCAGCAGTCAAAGGGCCCCTGAGGGGGGGTATTTGGGTCAGCCCCAGCATTTT.

V usage is TRBV30 and J usage is TRBJ1-3, with D unclear. This CDR3 has 14 amino acids. The germline V gene has CDR1 GTSNPN and CDR2 SVGIG (reference sequence). Trimming shortened V by 3 bases and J by 3 bases, and 12 bases separated the two germline ends. The CDR3 nucleotides are TGTGCCTGGAGACGAAAGCTAAGTGGAAACACCATATATTTT. Protein: CAWRRKLSGNTIYF.

The chain couples TRBV28 to TRBJ1-1; 9 bases align to TRBD1. This CDR3 contains 14 residues. Trimming took 5 bases from V and 2 from J; bases not matched to a gene: 3. Germline values: CDR1 MDHEN, CDR2 SYDVKM. The chain's CDR3 is CASSTTGGNTEAFF. The CDR3 DNA sequence: TGTGCCAGCAGTACGACAGGGGGAAACACTGAAGCTTTCTTT.

V and J are TRBV4-2 and TRBJ1-4; TRBD1 agrees at 10 bases. The CDR3 length is 17 residues. Trimming cost V 4 bases and J 5 bases; bases outside gene matches: 10. In germline, CDR1 is LGHNA, CDR2 YNFKEQ. The CDR3 loop reads CASSPLGQGPKNEKLFF. The DNA for the CDR3 is TGTGCCAGCAGCCCCTTGGGACAGGGGCCAAAAAATGAAAAACTGTTTTTT.

This chain uses TRBV6-5 with TRBJ2-1; TRBD2 agrees at 8 bases. V lost 5 bases and J lost 9; bases outside the gene matches: 3. The CDR3 loop spans 12 amino acids. Germline V lookup: CDR1 MNHEY, CDR2 SVGAGI. In DNA, the CDR3 is TGTGCCAGCAGTCCACGGGAGGGTGAGCAGTTCTTC. Translating it yields CASSPREGEQFF.

J is TRBJ2-5 and V is TRBV5-3; maybe TRBD2 (6 bases). TRBV5-3 belongs to the ORF category, with a function that is uncertain. This CDR3 comprises 15 residues. Trimming removed 0 bases at V and 2 bases at J, with 11 bases between. The chain's CDR3 is CARSLAAGGQETQYF. For the CDR3, the DNA is TGTGCCAGAAGCTTGGCGGCCGGGGGTCAAGAGACCCAGTACTTC.

The rearrangement joins TRBV6-5 to TRBJ2-5, with D possibly matching TRBD2 (6 bases). The CDR3 runs 14 residues. Trimming cost V 1 base and J 4 bases, with 10 bases left between them. The germline CDR1 and CDR2 sequences are MNHEY and SVGAGI. This chain's CDR3 is CASSYYEGGETQYF. The CDR3 DNA reads as TGTGCCAGCAGTTACTATGAGGGAGGAGAGACCCAGTACTTC.

The chain has TRBV11-1 and TRBJ2-6, with D possibly matching TRBD1 (6 bases). Trimming removed 7 bases at V and 4 bases at J, with 17 bases between. Germline V CDR1 and CDR2: SGHAT, FQDESV (reference sequence). The CDR3 has 16 amino acids. CDR3 in amino acids: CASIPRAGVGANVLTF. The CDR3 DNA sequence: TGTGCCAGCATCCCGAGGGCAGGGGTCGGGGCCAACGTCCTGACTTTC.

CDR3 coding DNA: TGCGCCAGCAGCCCCGGGTCAGTCTCTGGAAACACCATATATTTT. It codes for CASSPGSVSGNTIYF. The V call is TRBV5-1, the J call TRBJ1-3; D is ambiguous. The CDR3 extends over 15 amino acids. Germline lookup yields CDR1 SGHRS and CDR2 YFSETQ. V lost 4 bases and J 0 bases, leaving 11 bases between the germline ends.

Concerning this clone itself: The sample carries other DNA sequences with the same CDR3. The chain links TRBV5-1 to TRBJ2-3, with 11 bases that match TRBD2. This CDR3 has 16 amino acids. Germline V lookup: CDR1 SGHRS, CDR2 YFSETQ. V dropped 4 bases and J dropped 3; count of bases not matched to a gene: 7. The CDR3 region has the DNA TGCGCCAGCAGCCCCCGACTAGCGGGAAGTACAGATACGCAGTATTTT. This encodes CASSPRLAGSTDTQYF. Combining the CDR3 with reference TRBV5-1 and TRBJ2-3 gives the whole variable domain KAGVTQTPRYLIKTRGQQVTLSCSPISGHRSVSWYQQTPGQGLQFLFEYFSETQRNKGNFPGRFSGRQFSNSRSEMNVSTLELGDSALYLCASSPRLAGSTDTQYFGPGTRLTVL.

Notes on this clone: Additional DNA sequences in this sample encode the identical CDR3. The rearrangement links TRBV9 to TRBJ2-7; a possible D gene is TRBD1 (6 bases). Trimming removed 0 bases at V and 2 bases at J, with 9 bases between. Germline V gene lookup returns CDR1 SGDLS and CDR2 YYNGEE. The CDR3 runs 14 residues. The CDR3 protein is CASSVAPGAYEQYF. CDR3 DNA: TGTGCCAGCAGCGTAGCCCCAGGGGCCTACGAGCAGTACTTC. Using reference TRBV9 and TRBJ2-7 for the parts outside the CDR3, the full variable domain is DSGVTQTPKHLITATGQRVTLRCSPRSGDLSVYWYQQSLDQGLQFLIQYYNGEERAKGNILERFSAQQFPDLHSELNLSSLELGDSALYFCASSVAPGAYEQYFGPGTRLTVT.

The gene calls are TRBV5-6 and TRBJ1-6, with D tentatively TRBD1 (6 bases). The germline V and J ends were trimmed by 3 bases and 8 bases, with 12 bases remaining between them. The CDR3 has 14 amino acids. CDR1 is SGHDT and CDR2 is YYEEEE in the germline V gene. The CDR3 reads CASSYDRTYSPLHF. As DNA, the CDR3 is TGTGCCAGCAGCTATGACAGGACCTATTCACCCCTCCACTTT. The variable domain in full, with the rest retrieved from reference TRBV5-6 and TRBJ1-6, is DAGVTQSPTHLIKTRGQQVTLRCSPKSGHDTVSWYQQALGQGPQFIFQYYEEEERQRGNFPDRFSGHQFPNYSSELNVNALLLGDSALYLCASSYDRTYSPLHFGNGTRLTVT.

This chain connects TRBV7-2 to TRBJ2-2, with D perhaps TRBD1 (6 bases). With 5 bases removed from V and 2 bases from J, the gap between germline ends came to 15 bases. The CDR3 has 16 amino acids. CDR1 and CDR2 (germline): SGHTA, FQGNSA. The CDR3 spells CASSHRALSNTGELFF. For the CDR3, the DNA is TGTGCCAGCAGCCACAGGGCCCTAAGTAACACCGGGGAGCTGTTTTTT.

The chain is built from TRBV2 and TRBJ2-1; tentative D call: TRBD1 (5 bases). CDR1 SNHLY and CDR2 FYNNEI come from the germline V gene. The V and J ends lost 11 bases and 0 bases respectively, with 17 bases between them. This CDR3 contains 15 residues. The DNA for the CDR3 is TGTGCCGCAAACAGGTTGAAGAGCTCCTACAATGAGCAGTTCTTC. It specifies CAANRLKSSYNEQFF. The full variable domain, completed using reference TRBV2 and TRBJ2-1, is EPEVTQTPSHQVTQMGQEVILRCVPISNHLYFYWYRQILGQKVEFLVSFYNNEISEKSEIFDDQFSVERPDGSNFTLKIRSTKLEDSAMYFCAANRLKSSYNEQFFGPGTRLTVL.

This CDR3 is CASTTTGGLGAQHF. The CDR3 nucleotides read TGTGCCAGTACTACTACAGGGGGTTTGGGAGCCCAGCATTTT. This sequence joins TRBV19 and TRBJ1-5, with 8 bases that match TRBD1. The CDR3 spans 14 residues. CDR1 and CDR2 (germline): LNHDA, SQIVND (reference sequence). After removal of 7 bases from V and 11 bases from J, the junction contained 13 bases not matched to a gene.

CDR3 nucleotides: TGTGCCAGCAGCACCACAGGGTGGGGGAGTTACACAGATACGCAGTATTTT. Protein: CASSTTGWGSYTDTQYF. The chain employs TRBV7-8 and TRBJ2-3, with D possibly TRBD1 on 6 matching bases. The V end was cut by 5 bases, the J end by 2 bases, with 20 bases between. Per the germline V gene, CDR1 is SGHVS and CDR2 is FQNEAQ. The CDR3 contains 17 residues.

The V gene is TRBV10-1, the J gene TRBJ2-3; 12 bases line up with TRBD2. Trimming removed 6 bases from V and 6 bases from J; junction bases left unmatched: 7. CDR3 length: 15 residues. Germline CDR1 and CDR2: WNHNN and SYGVQD (reference sequence). CDR3 DNA: TGCGCCAGCAGGGCTAGCGGGAGGGGGCGGGATACGCAGTATTTT. As protein: CASRASGRGRDTQYF.

The chain has TRBV28 and TRBJ2-2; 8 bases agree with TRBD1. Germline V gives CDR1 MDHEN, CDR2 SYDVKM. J was trimmed by 2 bases and V by 3 bases; bases with no gene match: 8. This CDR3 comprises 17 residues. CDR3 DNA: TGTGCCAGCAGTTTTCCCCGACAGGGGCACAACACCGGGGAGCTGTTTTTT. Amino acid sequence: CASSFPRQGHNTGELFF.

The chain recombines TRBV5-1 with TRBJ2-3; no definite D call. The germline gives CDR1 SGHRS, CDR2 YFSETQ. The CDR3 runs 13 residues. V lost 0 bases to trimming and J lost 3 bases, with 5 bases between them. CDR3 sequence: CASSLDKTDTQYF. In DNA, the CDR3 is TGCGCCAGCAGCTTGGACAAAACAGATACGCAGTATTTT.